The subject of this entry is one TCR beta chain. CD8 cells classed as naive were CD45RO-negative and positively selected for CCR7, excluding terminally differentiated effector memory CD45RA+ cells. Nashville, Tennessee was home to all donors, each a Caucasian adult. The sample originates from a study of shared clonotypes between healthy human individuals. Trimming removed 5 bases from V and 0 bases from J; junction bases left unmatched: 7. Germline loops: CDR1 MGHRA, CDR2 YSYEKL. The length of the CDR3 is 15 residues. Researchers ran the assay at a deep level. The assay was immunoSEQ multiplex PCR, and TCRdb's table has in-frame clones only and misses some. Of fewer than 800,000 clones listed, approximately 90% are singletons.

Sequencing was performed on naive CD8+ T cells sorted from blood. The chain is built from TRBV4-1 and TRBJ2-7, with 7 bases that match TRBD2. This receptor was obtained from a man aged 25 to 40 in good health. Here the CDR3 DNA reads TGCGCCAGCAGCGAACTAGCGTATTACTCCTACGAGCAGTACTTC. It translates to CASSELAYYSYEQYF.